This T cell receptor (beta chain) emerged from a study of shared T cell receptors in the human thymus (dated by TCRdb to the early 2020s). Context from the whole study: The study examined how the human thymus generates shared, self-reactive T-cell receptor alpha chains.

From a lookup of the germline V gene, CDR1 and CDR2 are SGHTA and FQGNSA. V is shortened by 2 bases, J by 5 bases, and the region joining them spans 10 bases. From the cysteine up to the phenylalanine, the CDR3 has a length of 15 residues. The only DNA kept is the CDR3, 45 bases in frame from the first base. The library was built by means of the immunoSEQ multiplex PCR assay. TCRdb mirrors the immuneACCESS table, restricted to in-frame sequences. Some clones are absent from its copies; in checked studies, under half trace to an unresolved V gene, and the reason for the others is unknown. Across this sample there are 700,000 to 750,000 clones, with 80% to 90% seen only once. The ten largest clones capture roughly 0.01% of the sample. As for this clone: Its antigen specificity is not known. Base-call qualities are not available, and no considerably larger clone is one nucleotide away.

A further study also used this sample, focusing on human thymus T cells. As noted in the second study: In Finland, the donors were immunologically healthy infants who were having open corrective cardiac surgery for congenital heart defects. Thymus tissue was collected as surgical resects that were removed during corrective cardiac surgery. Biased V and J gene segment usage appeared to be present in both thymic and peripheral blood repertoires. The related research found that thymic TCR repertoires overlapped highly between unrelated individuals. TCR alpha and beta repertoires from about 8 infant thymus samples and a few related peripheral blood samples were characterized in the study. The cohort included several male and two female infants, with donor ages spanning 7 to 244 days. After being mechanically released from the tissue, thymocytes were kept at -70 degrees C in pellets of about 8.5-34 million cells. Genomic DNA was extracted from frozen cell pellets with a QIAsymphony instrument. The immunoSEQ multiplex PCR assay was used to amplify the TCRB and TCRAD loci from a standardized quantity of quality-controlled genomic DNA. The amplicons spanned the V(D)J region and were long enough to cover the CDR3 and allow V and J genes to be identified. Amplicon sequencing was performed on an Illumina platform through the commercial immunoSEQ service. Primer bias and sequencing errors were corrected as previously described, and TCRAD and TCRB were defined on the basis of the IMGT database. Repertoires were analysed with immunoSEQ Analyzer 3.0 and VDJTools, covering basic statistics, V/J segment usage, diversity estimates, rarefaction and pairwise overlap. Diversity was estimated using the Chao1, ChaoE, Efron-Thisted, Shannon and inverse Simpson indices, and was also estimated on datasets down-sampled to the size of the smallest sample. Repertoire overlap used strict matching of CDR3 nucleotide sequence, V gene and J gene, with Jaccard-based multidimensional scaling clustering. On average, thymus samples gave 650,000 to 850,000 unique TCRB clonotypes, whereas blood samples gave 80,000 to 85,000.

The chain is assembled from TRBV7-2 and TRBJ1-6; a confident D gene designation cannot be given. Sequenced input: thymocytes. The TCR sequence derives from a girl under two years old with a congenital heart defect. Donor details come from another sample of the same person, matched by shared clones. The DNA reads as follows: TGTGCCAGCAGCTTAAGAGGAGTTAATAATTCACCCCTCCACTTT. The encoded protein is CASSLRGVNNSPLHF. Outside the CDR3, residues come from the reference TRBV7-2 and TRBJ1-6 proteins, so the full variable domain is: GAGVSQSPSNKVTEKGKDVELRCDPISGHTALYWYRQSLGQGLEFLIYFQGNSAPDKSGLPSDRFSAERTGGSVSTLTIQRTQQEDSAVYLCASSLRGVNNSPLHFGNGTRLTVT.